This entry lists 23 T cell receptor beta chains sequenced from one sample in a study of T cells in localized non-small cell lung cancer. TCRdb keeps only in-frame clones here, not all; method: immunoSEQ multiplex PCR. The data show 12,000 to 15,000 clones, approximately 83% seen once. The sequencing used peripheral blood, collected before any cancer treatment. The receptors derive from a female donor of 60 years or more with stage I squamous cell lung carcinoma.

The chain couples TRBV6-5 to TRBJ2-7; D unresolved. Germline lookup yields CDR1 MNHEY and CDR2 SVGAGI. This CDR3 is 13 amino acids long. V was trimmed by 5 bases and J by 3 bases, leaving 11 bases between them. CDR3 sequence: CASSTPQVYEQYF. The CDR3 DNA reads TGTGCCAGCAGTACCCCGCAAGTCTACGAGCAGTACTTC.

CDR3: CASSYDQGQYNEQFF. As DNA, the CDR3 is TGTGCCAGCAGTTACGATCAGGGGCAGTACAATGAGCAGTTCTTC. This chain links TRBV6-5 with TRBJ2-1; TRBD1 might be the D (6 bases). CDR3 size: 15 residues. Per germline, CDR1 MNHEY and CDR2 SVGAGI. Trimming shortened V by 2 bases and J by 4 bases, and 12 bases separated the two germline ends.

The CDR3 coding sequence is TGTGCCAGCAGTTTATTTAACGGACAGGCCTCCTCAGGCTACACCTTC. As protein: CASSLFNGQASSGYTF. The chain couples TRBV27 to TRBJ1-2, with 7 bases lining up with TRBD1. J lost 8 bases, V lost 1 base, and 13 bases had no gene match. The CDR3 loop spans 16 amino acids. From germline, CDR1 is MNHEY and CDR2 SMNVEV (reference sequence).

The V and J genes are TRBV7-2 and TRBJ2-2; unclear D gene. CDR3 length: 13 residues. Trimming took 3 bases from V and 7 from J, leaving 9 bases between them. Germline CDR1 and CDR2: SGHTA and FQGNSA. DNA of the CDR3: TGTGCCAGCAGCTTGGCAGGTCACGGGGAGCTGTTTTTT. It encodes CASSLAGHGELFF.

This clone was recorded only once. CDR3 loop: CASSLIPSAGAPYEQYF. The CDR3 DNA reads as TGTGCCAGCAGCTTAATACCGTCGGCAGGGGCCCCCTACGAGCAGTACTTC. The rearrangement joins TRBV7-9 to TRBJ2-7, with D maybe TRBD1 (6 bases). The V gene lost 2 bases and the J gene lost 2 bases, with 19 bases spanning the gap. Germline V gives CDR1 SEHNR, CDR2 FQNEAQ (reference sequence). The CDR3 contains 17 residues.

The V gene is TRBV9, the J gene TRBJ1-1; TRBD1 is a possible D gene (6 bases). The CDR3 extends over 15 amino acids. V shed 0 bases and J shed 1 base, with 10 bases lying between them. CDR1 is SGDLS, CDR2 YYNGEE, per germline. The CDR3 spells CASSVGGQRNTEAFF. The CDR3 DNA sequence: TGTGCCAGCAGCGTAGGGGGGCAGAGGAACACTGAAGCTTTCTTT.

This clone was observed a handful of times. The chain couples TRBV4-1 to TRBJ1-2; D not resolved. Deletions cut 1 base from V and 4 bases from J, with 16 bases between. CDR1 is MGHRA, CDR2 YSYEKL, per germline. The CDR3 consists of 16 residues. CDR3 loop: CASSQVGRTRSYGYTF. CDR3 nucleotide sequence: TGCGCCAGCAGCCAAGTAGGTAGGACCCGCAGCTATGGCTACACCTTC.

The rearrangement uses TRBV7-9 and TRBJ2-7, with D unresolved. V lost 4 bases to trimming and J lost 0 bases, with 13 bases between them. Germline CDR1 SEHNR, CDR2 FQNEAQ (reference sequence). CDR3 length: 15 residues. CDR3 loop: CASSSPSSSSYEQYF. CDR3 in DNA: TGTGCCAGCAGCTCGCCGTCGAGCAGCTCCTACGAGCAGTACTTC. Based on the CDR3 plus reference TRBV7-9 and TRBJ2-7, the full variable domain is DTGVSQNPRHKITKRGQNVTFRCDPISEHNRLYWYRQTLGQGPEFLTYFQNEAQLEKSRLLSDRFSAERPKGSFSTLEIQRTEQGDSAMYLCASSSPSSSSYEQYFGPGTRLTVT.

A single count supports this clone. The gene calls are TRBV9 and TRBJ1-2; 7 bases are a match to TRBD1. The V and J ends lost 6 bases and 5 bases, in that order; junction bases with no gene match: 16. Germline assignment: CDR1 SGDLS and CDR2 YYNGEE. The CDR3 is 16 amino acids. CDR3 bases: TGTGCCAGCACCCCGTCCCAGGCCAGGGGGGCATATGGCTACACCTTC. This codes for CASTPSQARGAYGYTF.

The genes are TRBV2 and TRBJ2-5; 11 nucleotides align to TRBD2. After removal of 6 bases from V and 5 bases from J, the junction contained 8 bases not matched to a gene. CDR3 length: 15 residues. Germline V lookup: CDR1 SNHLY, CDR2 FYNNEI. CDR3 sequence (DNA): TGTGCCAGCAGGGTCCCTAGCGGGGGGCAGGAGACCCAGTACTTC. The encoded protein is CASRVPSGGQETQYF.

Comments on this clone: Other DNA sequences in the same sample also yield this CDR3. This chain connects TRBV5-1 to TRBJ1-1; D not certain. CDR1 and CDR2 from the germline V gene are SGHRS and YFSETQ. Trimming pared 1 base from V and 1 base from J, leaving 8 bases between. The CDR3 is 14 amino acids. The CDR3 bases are TGCGCCAGCAGCTTGAATGCGGAGAACACTGAAGCTTTCTTT. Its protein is CASSLNAENTEAFF.

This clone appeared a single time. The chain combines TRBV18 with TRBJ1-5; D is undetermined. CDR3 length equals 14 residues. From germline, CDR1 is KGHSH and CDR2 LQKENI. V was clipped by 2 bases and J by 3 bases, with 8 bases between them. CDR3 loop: CASSPAQHNQPQHF. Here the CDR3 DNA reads TGTGCCAGCTCACCAGCACAGCACAATCAGCCCCAGCATTTT.

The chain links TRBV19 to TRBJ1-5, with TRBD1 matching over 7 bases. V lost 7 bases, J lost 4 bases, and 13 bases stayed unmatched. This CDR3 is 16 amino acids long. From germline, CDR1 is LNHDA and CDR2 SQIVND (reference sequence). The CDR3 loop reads CASTQPVYRGNQPQHF. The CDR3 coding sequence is TGTGCCAGTACCCAACCCGTCTACAGGGGAAATCAGCCCCAGCATTTT.

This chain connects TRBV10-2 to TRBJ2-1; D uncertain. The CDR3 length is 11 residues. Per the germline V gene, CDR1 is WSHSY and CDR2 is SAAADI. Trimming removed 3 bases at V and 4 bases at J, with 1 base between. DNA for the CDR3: TGCGCCAGCAGTGATTACAATGAGCAGTTCTTC. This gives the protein CASSDYNEQFF.

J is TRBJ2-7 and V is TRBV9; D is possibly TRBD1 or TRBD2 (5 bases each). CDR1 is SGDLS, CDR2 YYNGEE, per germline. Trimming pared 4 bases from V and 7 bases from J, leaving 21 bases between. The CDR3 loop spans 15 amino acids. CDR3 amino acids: CASSTRPGTEAEQYF. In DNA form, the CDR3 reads TGTGCCAGCAGCACCCGACCCGGGACGGAAGCGGAGCAGTACTTC.

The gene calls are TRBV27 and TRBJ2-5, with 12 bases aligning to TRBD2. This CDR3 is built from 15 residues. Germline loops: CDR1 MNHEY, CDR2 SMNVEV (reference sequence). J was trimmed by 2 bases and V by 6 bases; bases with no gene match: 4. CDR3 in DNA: TGTGCCAGCAGCCATACTAGCGGGGGGCAAGAGACCCAGTACTTC. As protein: CASSHTSGGQETQYF.

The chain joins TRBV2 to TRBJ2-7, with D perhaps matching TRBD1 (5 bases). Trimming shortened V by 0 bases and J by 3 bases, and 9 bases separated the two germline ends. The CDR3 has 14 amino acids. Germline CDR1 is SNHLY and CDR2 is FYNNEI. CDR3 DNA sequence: TGTGCCAGCAGTGAAGCCGGACACCTCTACGAGCAGTACTTC. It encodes CASSEAGHLYEQYF.

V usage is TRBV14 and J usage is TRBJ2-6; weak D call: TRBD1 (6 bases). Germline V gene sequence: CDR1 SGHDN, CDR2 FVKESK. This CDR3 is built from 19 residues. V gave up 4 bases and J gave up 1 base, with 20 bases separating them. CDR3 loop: CASSPGPQGKKSGANVLTF. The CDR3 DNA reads TGTGCCAGCAGCCCCGGCCCCCAGGGGAAAAAATCTGGGGCCAACGTCCTGACTTTC.

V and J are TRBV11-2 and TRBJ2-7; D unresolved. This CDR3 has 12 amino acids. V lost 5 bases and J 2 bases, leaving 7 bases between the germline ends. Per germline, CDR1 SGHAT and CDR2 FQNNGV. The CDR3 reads CASSLSTYEQYF. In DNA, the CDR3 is TGTGCCAGCAGCCTCAGCACCTACGAGCAGTACTTC.

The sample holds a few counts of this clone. This chain's CDR3 is CASSRSPGQGSYNEQFF. The CDR3 nucleotides are TGTGCCAGCAGCCGATCACCGGGACAGGGCTCCTACAATGAGCAGTTCTTC. The V gene is TRBV14, the J gene TRBJ2-1; 9 nucleotides line up with TRBD1. The CDR3 contains 17 residues. Germline V lookup: CDR1 SGHDN, CDR2 FVKESK. Trimming removed 4 bases from V and 0 bases from J; junction bases left unmatched: 7.

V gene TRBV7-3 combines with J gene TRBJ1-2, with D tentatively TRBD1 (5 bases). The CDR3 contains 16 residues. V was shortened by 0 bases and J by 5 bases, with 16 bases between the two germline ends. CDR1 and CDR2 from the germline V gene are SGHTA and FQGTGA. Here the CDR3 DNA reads TGTGCCAGCAGCTTAACGGCGGGGGTATACGGGTATGGCTACACCTTC. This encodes CASSLTAGVYGYGYTF.

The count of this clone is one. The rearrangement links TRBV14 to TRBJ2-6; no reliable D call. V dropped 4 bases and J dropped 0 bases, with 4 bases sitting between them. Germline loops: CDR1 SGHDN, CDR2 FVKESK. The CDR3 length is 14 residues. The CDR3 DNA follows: TGTGCCAGCAGCCCATCCTCTGGGGCCAACGTCCTGACTTTC. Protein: CASSPSSGANVLTF. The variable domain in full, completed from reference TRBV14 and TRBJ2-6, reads EAGVTQFPSHSVIEKGQTVTLRCDPISGHDNLYWYRRVMGKEIKFLLHFVKESKQDESGMPNNRFLAERTGGTYSTLKVQPAELEDSGVYFCASSPSSGANVLTFGAGSRLTVL.

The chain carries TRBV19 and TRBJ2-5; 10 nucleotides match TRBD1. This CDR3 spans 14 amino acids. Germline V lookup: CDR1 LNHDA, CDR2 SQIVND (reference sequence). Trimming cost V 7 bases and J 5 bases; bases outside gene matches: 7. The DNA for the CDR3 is TGTGCCAGTAATACCCGGACAGGGGGGGAGACCCAGTACTTC. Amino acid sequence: CASNTRTGGETQYF.